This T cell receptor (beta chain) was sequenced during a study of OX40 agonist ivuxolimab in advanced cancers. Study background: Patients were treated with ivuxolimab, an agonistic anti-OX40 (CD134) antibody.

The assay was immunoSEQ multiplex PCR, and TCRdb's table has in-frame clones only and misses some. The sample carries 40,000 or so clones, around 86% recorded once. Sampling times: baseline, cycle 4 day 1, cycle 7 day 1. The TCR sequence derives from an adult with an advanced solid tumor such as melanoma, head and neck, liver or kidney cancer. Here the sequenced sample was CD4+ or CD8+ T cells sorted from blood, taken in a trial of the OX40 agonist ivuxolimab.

The CDR3 DNA is TGTGCCAGCGCCCAGTGGAGCGCAGATACGCAGTATTTT. Its translation is CASAQWSADTQYF. This rearrangement joins TRBV6-6 to TRBJ2-3; D uncertain. The CDR3 contains 13 residues. Between the trimmed V and J ends, which lost 8 bases and 4 bases, there was a span of 13 bases. Looked up from germline, CDR1 is MNHNY and CDR2 is SVGAGI (reference sequence).